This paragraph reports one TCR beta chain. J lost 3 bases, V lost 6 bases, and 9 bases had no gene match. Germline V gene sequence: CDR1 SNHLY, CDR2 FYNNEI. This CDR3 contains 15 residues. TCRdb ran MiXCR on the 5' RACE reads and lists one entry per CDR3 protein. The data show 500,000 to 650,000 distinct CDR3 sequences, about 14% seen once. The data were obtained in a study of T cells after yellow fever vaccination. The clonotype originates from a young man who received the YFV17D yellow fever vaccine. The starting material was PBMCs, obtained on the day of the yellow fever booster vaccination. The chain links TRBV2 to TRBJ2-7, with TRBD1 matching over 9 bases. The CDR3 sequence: CASRAGTGYDYEQYF. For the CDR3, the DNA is TGTGCCAGCAGGGCCGGGACAGGGTACGACTACGAGCAGTACTTC.